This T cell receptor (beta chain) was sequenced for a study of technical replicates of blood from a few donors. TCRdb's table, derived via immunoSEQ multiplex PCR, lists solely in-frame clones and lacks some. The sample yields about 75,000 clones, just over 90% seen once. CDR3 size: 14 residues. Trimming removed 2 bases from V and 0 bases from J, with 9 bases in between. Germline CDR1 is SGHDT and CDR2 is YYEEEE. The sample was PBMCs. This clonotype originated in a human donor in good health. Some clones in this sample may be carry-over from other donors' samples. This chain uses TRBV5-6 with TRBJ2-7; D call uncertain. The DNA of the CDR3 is TGTGCCAGCAGCTTACGACTTAACTCCTACGAGCAGTACTTC. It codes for CASSLRLNSYEQYF.